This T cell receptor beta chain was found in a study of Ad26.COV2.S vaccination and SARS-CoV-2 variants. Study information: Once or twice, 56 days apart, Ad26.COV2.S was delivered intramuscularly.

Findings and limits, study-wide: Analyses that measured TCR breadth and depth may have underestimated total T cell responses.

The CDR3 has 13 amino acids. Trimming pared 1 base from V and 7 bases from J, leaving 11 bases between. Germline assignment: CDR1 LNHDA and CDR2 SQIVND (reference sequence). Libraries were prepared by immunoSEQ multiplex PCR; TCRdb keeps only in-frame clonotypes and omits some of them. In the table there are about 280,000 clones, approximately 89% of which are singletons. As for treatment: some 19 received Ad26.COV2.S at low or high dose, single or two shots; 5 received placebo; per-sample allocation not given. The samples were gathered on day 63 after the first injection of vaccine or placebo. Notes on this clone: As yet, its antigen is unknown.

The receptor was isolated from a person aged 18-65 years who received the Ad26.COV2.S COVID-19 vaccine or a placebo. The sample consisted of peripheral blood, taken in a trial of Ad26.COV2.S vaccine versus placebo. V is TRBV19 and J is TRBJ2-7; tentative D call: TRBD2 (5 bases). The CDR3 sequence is CASSIVSRGEQYF. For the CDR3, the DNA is TGTGCCAGTAGTATAGTGTCCCGGGGAGAGCAGTACTTC.